This TCR beta chain came from a study of cytomegalovirus exposure and HLA in healthy donors. Whole-study findings and limits: Later analysis demonstrated an association between a missense DCLRE1C variant and TCR beta V- and J-gene trimming.

The CDR3 runs 14 residues. CDR1 and CDR2 (germline): MNHNS, SASEGT. V shed 5 bases, J shed 2 bases, and the junction held 3 bases outside the gene matches. The PCR used 60 Vbeta and 13 Jbeta primers. Some clones are missing from TCRdb's copy, which holds only in-frame ones; the method was immunoSEQ multiplex PCR. This sample yields 130,000 to 150,000 clones, of which roughly four fifths are seen a single time; under 5.5% belongs to the top ten. As to this clone: What it binds is unknown.

This TCR derives from a woman aged 45-65 years in good health and CMV-seronegative. Sequenced: PBMCs. This chain joins TRBV6-1 and TRBJ2-3; 8 bases align to TRBD2. CDR3: CASSQGLATDTQYF. The CDR3 bases are TGTGCCAGCAGTCAAGGACTAGCCACAGATACGCAGTATTTT.